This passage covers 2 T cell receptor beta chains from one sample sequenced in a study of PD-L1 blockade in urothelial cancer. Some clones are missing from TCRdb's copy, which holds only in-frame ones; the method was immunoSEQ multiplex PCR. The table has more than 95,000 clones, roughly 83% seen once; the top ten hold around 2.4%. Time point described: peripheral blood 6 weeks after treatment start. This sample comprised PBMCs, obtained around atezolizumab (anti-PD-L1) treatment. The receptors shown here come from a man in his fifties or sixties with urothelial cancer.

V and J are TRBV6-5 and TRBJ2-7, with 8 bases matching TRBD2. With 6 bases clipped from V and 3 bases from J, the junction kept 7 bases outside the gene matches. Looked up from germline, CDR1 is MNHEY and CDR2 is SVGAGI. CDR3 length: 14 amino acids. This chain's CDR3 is CASRPRTSSYEQYF. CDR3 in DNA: TGTGCCAGCAGACCCAGGACTAGCAGCTACGAGCAGTACTTC.

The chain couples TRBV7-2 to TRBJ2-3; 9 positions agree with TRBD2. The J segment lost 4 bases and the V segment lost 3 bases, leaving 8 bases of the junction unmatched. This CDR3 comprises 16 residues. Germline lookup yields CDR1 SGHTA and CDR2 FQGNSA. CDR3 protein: CASSLQPGLAADTQYF. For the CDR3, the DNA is TGTGCCAGCAGCTTGCAACCGGGACTAGCAGCAGATACGCAGTATTTT.